The subject of this entry is one TCR beta chain. This clonotype was seen repeatedly, ten times or more. Its binding antigen is unknown. No quality values exist for individual bases; no much larger clone is one base distant. The germline V gene sets CDR1 to SGHRS and CDR2 to YFSETQ. There are 15 amino acids in the CDR3, from cysteine to phenylalanine inclusive. This entry keeps only the CDR3 DNA: 45 bases, framed from base 1. Trimming takes 0 bases from V and 4 bases from J, and the germline ends sit 13 bases apart. The run used an Illumina HiSeq 2500. Quantitative 5'-RACE with molecular barcodes was used to prepare TCR beta libraries. The authors processed their data as follows. Disease-linked TCR variants were identified with a new computational method built on a probabilistic model of VDJ rearrangement. TCRdb trimmed the raw reads at Q25, called clones with MiXCR and kept productive beta chains. Under each unique CDR3 protein, matching rows form one entry showing the most common genes and DNA. The V and J calls here are based on TCRdb, not the publication. Within this sample are 150,000 or so distinct CDR3 sequences, with 11% of them counted one time only. The ten largest clones take up 25% to 30% of the sample.

This record comes from a study of CD8 T cells in ankylosing spondylitis (dated by TCRdb to 2016 to 2017). Regarding the complete study: T cell receptor beta repertoires were profiled in healthy donors and ankylosing spondylitis patients so that disease-linked TCR variants could be found. The full study cohort comprised some 27 ankylosing spondylitis patients and 85 to 120 healthy donors. Peripheral blood was sampled, and synovial fluid was also collected from ankylosing spondylitis patients.

Findings and caveats that apply to the study as a whole: Some TCR beta motif variants had previously been reported in synovial fluid and blood of reactive arthritis patients, which suggested common disease-initiation mechanisms. A TCR beta motif made up of roughly eight highly homologous amino acid variants appeared to be characteristic of blood from ankylosing spondylitis patients. The disease-linked clones were reported as significantly enriched in matched synovial fluid samples from ankylosing spondylitis patients. The disease-linked clones had a CD8+ phenotype and were found at relatively low frequencies in peripheral blood.

The sequence joins TRBV5-1 to TRBJ1-1, with TRBD1 tentatively as D gene (5 bases match). The sequence came from a male donor with ankylosing spondylitis or in good health (not recorded which). The material sequenced was blood, either unsorted or a sorted T cell fraction (not recorded which). The nucleotides read TGCGCCAGCAGCTTGGTGGGGGGAGTTGGCACTGAAGCTTTCTTT. Its product reads: CASSLVGGVGTEAFF.